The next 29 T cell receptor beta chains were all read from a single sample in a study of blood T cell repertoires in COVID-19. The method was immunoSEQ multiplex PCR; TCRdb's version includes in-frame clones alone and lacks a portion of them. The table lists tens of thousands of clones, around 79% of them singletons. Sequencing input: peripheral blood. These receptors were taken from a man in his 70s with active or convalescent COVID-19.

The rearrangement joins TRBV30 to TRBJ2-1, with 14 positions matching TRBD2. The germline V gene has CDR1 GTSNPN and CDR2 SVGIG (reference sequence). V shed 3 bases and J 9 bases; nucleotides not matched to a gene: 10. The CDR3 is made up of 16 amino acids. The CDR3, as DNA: TGTGCCTGGAGAGTGCCCGGGACTAGCGGGAGAGGTGAGCAGTTCTTC. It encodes CAWRVPGTSGRGEQFF.

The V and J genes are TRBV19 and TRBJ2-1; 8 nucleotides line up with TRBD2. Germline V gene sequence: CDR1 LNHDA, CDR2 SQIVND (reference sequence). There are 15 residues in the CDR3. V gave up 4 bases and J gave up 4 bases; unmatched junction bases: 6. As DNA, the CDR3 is TGTGCCAGTAGTACCCATAGCGGGGATTACAATGAGCAGTTCTTC. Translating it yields CASSTHSGDYNEQFF. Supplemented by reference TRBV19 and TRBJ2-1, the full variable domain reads DGGITQSPKYLFRKEGQNVTLSCEQNLNHDAMYWYRQDPGQGLRLIYYSQIVNDFQKGDIAEGYSVSREKKESFPLTVTSAQKNPTAFYLCASSTHSGDYNEQFFGPGTRLTVL.

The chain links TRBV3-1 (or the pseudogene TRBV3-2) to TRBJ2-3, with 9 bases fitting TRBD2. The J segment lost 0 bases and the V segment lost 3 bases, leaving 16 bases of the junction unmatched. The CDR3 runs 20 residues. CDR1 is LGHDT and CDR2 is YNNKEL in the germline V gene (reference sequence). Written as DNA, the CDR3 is TGTGCCAGCAGCCATCTATCTTGGGATAGCGGGGGAACTAGCACAGATACGCAGTATTTT. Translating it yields CASSHLSWDSGGTSTDTQYF.

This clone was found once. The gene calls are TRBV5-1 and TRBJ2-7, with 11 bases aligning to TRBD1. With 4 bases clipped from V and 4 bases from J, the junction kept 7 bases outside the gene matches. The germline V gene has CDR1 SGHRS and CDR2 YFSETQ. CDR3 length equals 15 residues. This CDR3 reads CASSGGTGGRYEQYF. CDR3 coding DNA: TGCGCCAGCAGCGGAGGGACAGGGGGTAGATACGAGCAGTACTTC. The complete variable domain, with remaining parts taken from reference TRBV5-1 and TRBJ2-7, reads KAGVTQTPRYLIKTRGQQVTLSCSPISGHRSVSWYQQTPGQGLQFLFEYFSETQRNKGNFPGRFSGRQFSNSRSEMNVSTLELGDSALYLCASSGGTGGRYEQYFGPGTRLTVT.

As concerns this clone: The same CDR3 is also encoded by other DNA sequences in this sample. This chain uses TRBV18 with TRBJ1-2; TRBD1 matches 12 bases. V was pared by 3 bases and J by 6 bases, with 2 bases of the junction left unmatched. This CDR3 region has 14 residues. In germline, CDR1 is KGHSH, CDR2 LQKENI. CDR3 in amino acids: CASSPGTGGDGYTF. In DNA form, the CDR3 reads TGTGCCAGCTCACCCGGGACAGGGGGCGATGGCTACACCTTC.

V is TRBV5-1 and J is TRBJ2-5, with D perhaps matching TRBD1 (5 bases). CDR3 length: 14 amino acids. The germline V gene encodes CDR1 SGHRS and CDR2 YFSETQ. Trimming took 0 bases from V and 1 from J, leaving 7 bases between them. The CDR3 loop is CASSLARAQETQYF. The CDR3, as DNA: TGCGCCAGCAGCTTGGCCAGGGCCCAAGAGACCCAGTACTTC.

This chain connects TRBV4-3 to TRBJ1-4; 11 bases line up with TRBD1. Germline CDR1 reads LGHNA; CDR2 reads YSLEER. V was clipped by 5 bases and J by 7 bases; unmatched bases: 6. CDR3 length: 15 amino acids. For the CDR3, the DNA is TGCGCCAGCAGCGGACAGGGGGCGGAGGGTGAAAAACTGTTTTTT. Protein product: CASSGQGAEGEKLFF.

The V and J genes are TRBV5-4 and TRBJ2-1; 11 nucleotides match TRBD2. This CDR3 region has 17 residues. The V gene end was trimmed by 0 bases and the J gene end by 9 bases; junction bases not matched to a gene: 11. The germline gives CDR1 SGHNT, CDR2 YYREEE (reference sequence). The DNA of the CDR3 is TGTGCCAGCAGCTTGGCGGTTTTAGCGGGGGGGCAGAGTGAGCAGTTCTTC. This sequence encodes CASSLAVLAGGQSEQFF.

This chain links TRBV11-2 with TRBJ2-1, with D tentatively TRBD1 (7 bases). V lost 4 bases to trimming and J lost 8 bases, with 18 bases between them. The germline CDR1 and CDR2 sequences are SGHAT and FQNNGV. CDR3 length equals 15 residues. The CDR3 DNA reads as TGTGCCAGCAGCTCCCCAGGGGGGAGTAAATATGAGCAGTTCTTC. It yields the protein CASSSPGGSKYEQFF.

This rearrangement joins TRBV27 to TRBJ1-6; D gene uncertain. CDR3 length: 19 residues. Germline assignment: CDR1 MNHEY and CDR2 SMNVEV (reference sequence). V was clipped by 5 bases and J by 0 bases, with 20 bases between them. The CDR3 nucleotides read TGTGCCAGCAGTACGTATTCGGGATTCTTGAGCTCCTATAATTCACCCCTCCACTTT. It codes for CASSTYSGFLSSYNSPLHF.

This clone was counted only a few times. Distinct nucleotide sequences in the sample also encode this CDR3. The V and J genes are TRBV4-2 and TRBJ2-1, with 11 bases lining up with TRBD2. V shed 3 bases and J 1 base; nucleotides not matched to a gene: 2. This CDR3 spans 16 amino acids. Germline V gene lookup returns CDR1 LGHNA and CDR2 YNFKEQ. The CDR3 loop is CASSQRTSGSYNEQFF. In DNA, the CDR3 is TGTGCCAGCAGCCAGAGGACTAGCGGGTCCTACAATGAGCAGTTCTTC.

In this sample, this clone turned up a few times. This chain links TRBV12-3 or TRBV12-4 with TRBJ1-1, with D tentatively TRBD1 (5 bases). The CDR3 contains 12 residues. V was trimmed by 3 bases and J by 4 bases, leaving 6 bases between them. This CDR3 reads CASSFGATEAFF. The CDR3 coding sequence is TGTGCCAGCAGTTTTGGGGCCACTGAAGCTTTCTTT.

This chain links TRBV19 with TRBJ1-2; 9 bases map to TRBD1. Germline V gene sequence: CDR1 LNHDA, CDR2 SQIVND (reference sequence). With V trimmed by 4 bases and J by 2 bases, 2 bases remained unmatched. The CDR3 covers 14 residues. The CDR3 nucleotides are TGTGCCAGTAGTACTGACAGGGGGAACTATGGCTACACCTTC. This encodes CASSTDRGNYGYTF.

CDR3 in DNA: TGTGCCAGCAGCCTGTTCCTGGGACTAGCGGCTAGCACAGATACGCAGTATTTT. This codes for CASSLFLGLAASTDTQYF. This chain joins TRBV7-2 and TRBJ2-3; 11 bases map to TRBD2. This CDR3 contains 18 residues. With V trimmed by 5 bases and J by 0 bases, 10 bases remained unmatched. The germline gives CDR1 SGHTA, CDR2 FQGNSA.

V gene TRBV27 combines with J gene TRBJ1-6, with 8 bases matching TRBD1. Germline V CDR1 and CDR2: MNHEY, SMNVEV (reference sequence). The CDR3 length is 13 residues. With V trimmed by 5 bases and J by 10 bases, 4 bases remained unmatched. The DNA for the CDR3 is TGTGCCAGCAGTCTAAACAGGGGGTCACCCCTCCACTTT. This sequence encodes CASSLNRGSPLHF.

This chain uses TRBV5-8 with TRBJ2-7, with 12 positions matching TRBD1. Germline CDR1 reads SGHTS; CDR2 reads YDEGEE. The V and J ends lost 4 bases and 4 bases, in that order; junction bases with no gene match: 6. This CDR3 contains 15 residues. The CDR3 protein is CASSRAGQGAYEQYF. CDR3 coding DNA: TGTGCCAGCAGCCGAGCGGGACAGGGGGCGTACGAGCAGTACTTC.

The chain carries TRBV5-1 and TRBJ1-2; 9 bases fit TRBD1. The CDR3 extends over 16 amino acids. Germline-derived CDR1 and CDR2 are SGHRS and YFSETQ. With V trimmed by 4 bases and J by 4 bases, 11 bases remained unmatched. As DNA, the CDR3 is TGCGCCAGCAGCCCGGGGCCACAGGGGGCCAGCTATGGCTACACCTTC. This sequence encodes CASSPGPQGASYGYTF.

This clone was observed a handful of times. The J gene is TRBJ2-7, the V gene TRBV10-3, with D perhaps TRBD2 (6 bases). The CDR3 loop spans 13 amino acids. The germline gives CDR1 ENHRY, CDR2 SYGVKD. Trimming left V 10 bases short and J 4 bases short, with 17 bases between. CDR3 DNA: TGTGCCACGCTAGAGGATCGGGAGTACGAGCAGTACTTC. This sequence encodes CATLEDREYEQYF.

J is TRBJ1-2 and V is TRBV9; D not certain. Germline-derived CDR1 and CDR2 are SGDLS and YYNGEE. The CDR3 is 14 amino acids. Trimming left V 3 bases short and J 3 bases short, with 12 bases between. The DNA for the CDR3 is TGTGCCAGCAGCGGGGAGAGTGGGGACTATGGCTACACCTTC. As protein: CASSGESGDYGYTF.

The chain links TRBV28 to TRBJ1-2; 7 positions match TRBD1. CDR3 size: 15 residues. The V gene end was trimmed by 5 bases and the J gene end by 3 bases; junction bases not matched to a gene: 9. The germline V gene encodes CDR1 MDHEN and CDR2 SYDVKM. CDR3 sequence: CASSQPGRGDYGYTF. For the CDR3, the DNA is TGTGCCAGCAGTCAGCCCGGCAGGGGGGACTATGGCTACACCTTC.

This chain's CDR3 is CASSPRVAGSLAQYF. In DNA form, the CDR3 reads TGTGCCAGCAGTCCCCGGGTAGCGGGGTCCTTGGCCCAGTACTTC. This chain connects TRBV6-2 or TRBV6-3 to TRBJ2-5; TRBD2 matches 8 bases. The CDR3 sequence is 15 residues long. Trimming removed 5 bases from V and 9 bases from J; junction bases left unmatched: 14. Germline CDR1 and CDR2: MNHEY and SVGEGT.

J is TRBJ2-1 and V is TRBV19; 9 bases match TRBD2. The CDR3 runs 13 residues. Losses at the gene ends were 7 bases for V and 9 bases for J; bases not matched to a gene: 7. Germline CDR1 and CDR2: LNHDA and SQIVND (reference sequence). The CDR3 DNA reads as TGTGCCAGTAACGCGGGGGGGCCTGGTGAGCAGTTCTTC. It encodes CASNAGGPGEQFF.

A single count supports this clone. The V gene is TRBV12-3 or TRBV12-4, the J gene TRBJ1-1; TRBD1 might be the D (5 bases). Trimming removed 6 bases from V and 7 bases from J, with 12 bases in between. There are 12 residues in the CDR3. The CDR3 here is CASSSSGVEAFF. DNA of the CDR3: TGTGCCAGCAGCTCGTCGGGGGTTGAAGCTTTCTTT.

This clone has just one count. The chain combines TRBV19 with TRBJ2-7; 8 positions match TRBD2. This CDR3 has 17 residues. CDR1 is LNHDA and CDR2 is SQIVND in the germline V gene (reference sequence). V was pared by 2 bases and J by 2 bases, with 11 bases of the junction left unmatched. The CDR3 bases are TGTGCCAGTAGTATACGGGGCGATCTAGCGGGTGCCTACGAGCAGTACTTC. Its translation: CASSIRGDLAGAYEQYF.

Here the CDR3 reads CASSSTRGETQYF. The CDR3 region has the DNA TGTGCCAGCAGCTCGACTAGAGGCGAGACCCAGTACTTC. The genes are TRBV7-3 and TRBJ2-5; a possible D gene is TRBD2 (6 bases). Germline loops: CDR1 SGHTA, CDR2 FQGTGA. V was cut by 4 bases and J by 5 bases, with 11 bases left in between. The CDR3 is made up of 13 amino acids.

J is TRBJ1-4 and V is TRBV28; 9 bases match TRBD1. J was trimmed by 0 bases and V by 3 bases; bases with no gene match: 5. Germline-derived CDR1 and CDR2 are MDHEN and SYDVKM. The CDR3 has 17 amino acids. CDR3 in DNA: TGTGCCAGCAGTTTCGGGACAGGGACGGCAACTAATGAAAAACTGTTTTTT. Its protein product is CASSFGTGTATNEKLFF.

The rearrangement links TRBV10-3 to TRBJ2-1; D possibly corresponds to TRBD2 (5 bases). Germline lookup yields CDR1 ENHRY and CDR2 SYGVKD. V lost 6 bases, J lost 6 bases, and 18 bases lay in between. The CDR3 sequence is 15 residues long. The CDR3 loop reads CAISQGPPEGNEQFF. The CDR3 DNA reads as TGTGCCATCAGCCAAGGACCGCCCGAGGGCAATGAGCAGTTCTTC.

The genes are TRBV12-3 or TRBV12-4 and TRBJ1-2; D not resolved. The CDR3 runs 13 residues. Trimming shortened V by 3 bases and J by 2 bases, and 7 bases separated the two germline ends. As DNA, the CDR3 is TGTGCCAGCAGTTTCGTGAGGAACTATGGCTACACCTTC. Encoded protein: CASSFVRNYGYTF.

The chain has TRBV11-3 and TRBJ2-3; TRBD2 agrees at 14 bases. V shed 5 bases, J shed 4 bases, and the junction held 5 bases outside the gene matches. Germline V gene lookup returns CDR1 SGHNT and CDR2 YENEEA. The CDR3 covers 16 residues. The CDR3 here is CASSPGTSGRADTQYF. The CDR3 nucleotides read TGTGCCAGCAGCCCGGGGACTAGCGGGAGAGCAGATACGCAGTATTTT.